Listed below are T cell receptor beta chains from one sample, sequenced in a study of STAT5B mutations in CD4+ large granular lymphocyte leukemia. This table comes from immunoSEQ multiplex PCR, and its TCRdb copy is limited to in-frame clones, with some not included. The sample has just over 40,000 clones, 75% to 85% seen once; the top ten hold around 3.3%. The material sequenced was CD4+ T cells from blood buffy coats. These receptors were obtained from a human donor in good health. Each CDR3 is given with its conserved first and last residue. The order of the fields is V gene, clone size, J gene, D gene, CDR3 DNA, CDR3 protein. D genes are given only for firm matches. A clone size is listed for some rows: how often the clone was seen (once, few, many), or a class if it is expanded.

TRBV5-1	.	TRBJ2-5	.	TGCGCCAGCAGCCCCGGGACTCAAGAGACCCAGTACTTC	CASSPGTQETQYF
TRBV14	.	TRBJ1-5	TRBD1	TGTGCCAGCAGCCAAGATCGAAAGATAGGTAGGGACAGTTTGGTATGCAATCAGCCCCAGCATTTT	CASSQDRKIGRDSLVCNQPQHF
TRBV6-6	.	TRBJ1-1	.	TGTGCCAGCAGTTACGGGGGGGCCCTCTTCAACACTGAAGCTTTCTTT	CASSYGGALFNTEAFF
TRBV7-2	.	TRBJ1-2	.	TGTGCCAGCAGCTTAGCGAGGACTGAAGGATCCTATGGCTACACCTTC	CASSLARTEGSYGYTF
TRBV6-1	.	TRBJ2-2	.	TGTGCCAGCAGTGAACGGGGGAAGGCCGGGGAGCTGTTTTTT	CASSERGKAGELFF
TRBV7-8	few	TRBJ1-1	.	TGTGCCAGCAGCTTAGCGTGGCAGAGCGAAGCTTTCTTT	CASSLAWQSEAFF
TRBV5-4	.	TRBJ1-4	TRBD1	TGTGCCAGCAGCTTGCAGGGACAGGGGATAAATGAAAAACTGTTTTTT	CASSLQGQGINEKLFF
TRBV7-9	.	TRBJ2-6	.	TGTGCCAGCGTCGGGATCCCCTCTGGGGCCAACGTCCTGACTTTC	CASVGIPSGANVLTF
TRBV6-6	.	TRBJ2-1	.	TGTGCCAGGCAGGGCAATGAGCAGTTCTTC	CARQGNEQFF
TRBV6-5	few	TRBJ2-7	TRBD2	TGTGCCACGGGGAGGGTAAACACCTACGAGCAGTACTTC	CATGRVNTYEQYF
TRBV7-9	.	TRBJ2-3	.	TGTGCCAGCAGCTTAGGACAGAGCACAGATACGCAGTATTTT	CASSLGQSTDTQYF
TRBV2	.	TRBJ1-3	.	TGTGCCAGCATTAGGGATGTCACCTCTGGAAACACCATATATTTT	CASIRDVTSGNTIYF
TRBV9	once	TRBJ2-6	TRBD1	TGTGCCAGCAGCCCTCCTGCTGGGACAGGGTTCTCTGGGGCCAACGTCCTGACTTTC	CASSPPAGTGFSGANVLTF
TRBV11-2	.	TRBJ2-7	TRBD1	TGTGCCAGCAGCAAGTGGTCCGGGACAGGGGGGCTCGAGCAGTACTTC	CASSKWSGTGGLEQYF
TRBV7-8	.	TRBJ2-1	TRBD2	TGTGCCAGCAGTTCTGGGACTAGCGCGGGTGAGCAGTTCTTC	CASSSGTSAGEQFF
TRBV2	.	TRBJ2-6	.	TGTGCCAGCAGTGACCCCTCTGGGGCCAACGTCCTGACTTTC	CASSDPSGANVLTF
TRBV7-2	.	TRBJ2-1	.	TGTGCCAGCAGCCCCCCCGGGCTCCCGAACAATGAGCAGTTCTTC	CASSPPGLPNNEQFF
TRBV2	.	TRBJ2-6	.	TGTGCCAGCAATGAGGGGTGGAGACAGTTGTCTGGGGCCAACGTCCTGACTTTC	CASNEGWRQLSGANVLTF
TRBV5-4	.	TRBJ2-5	.	TGTGCCAGCAGGAGTGGGGATGTTGAGACCCAGTACTTC	CASRSGDVETQYF
TRBV6-1	.	TRBJ1-5	.	TGTGCCAGCAGAGAACAGGGATTTAGCAATCAGCCCCAGCATTTT	CASREQGFSNQPQHF
TRBV5-5	.	TRBJ2-7	TRBD1	TGTGCCAGCAGCTTGGCCGGACAGGGAGAATGGGACGAGCAGTACTTC	CASSLAGQGEWDEQYF
TRBV4-3	.	TRBJ2-1	.	TGCGCCAGCAGCCTCCTGGCCCAGGGCCTTTACAATGAGCAGTTCTTC	CASSLLAQGLYNEQFF
TRBV19	.	TRBJ1-2	.	TGTGCCAGTAGTGTATGGGACTCTAAGAACTATGGCTACACCTTC	CASSVWDSKNYGYTF
TRBV18	.	TRBJ2-7	.	TGTGCCAGCTCACCAAGGACGGTGGAGAGCTCCTACGAGCAGTACTTC	CASSPRTVESSYEQYF
TRBV7-2	.	TRBJ2-7	.	TGTGCCAGCAGCCCATTTAGGGGAGGACAGCGCAACGAGCAGTACTTC	CASSPFRGGQRNEQYF